The clone carrying this T cell receptor beta chain came up a few times. This entry belongs to a study of blood T cell repertoires in COVID-19. Study overall: COVID-19 samples collected from the United States, Italy and Spain covered acute and convalescent phases. PBMCs, B-cell-depleted T cells, or T cells provided the cDNA or gDNA that made up the material.

This CDR3 is built from 13 residues. Germline V gene lookup returns CDR1 MNHEY and CDR2 SVGAGI. V was shortened by 5 bases and J by 4 bases, with 11 bases between the two germline ends. The participants were between about 18 and 90 years old and came from about two dozen US areas. Per the authors' pipeline: Researchers report that nucleated cell counts were estimated from reference gene primer amplification. Only in-frame clones appear in the TCRdb table, and some are missing; sequencing was by immunoSEQ multiplex PCR. That table is the source of V, J and clone size, and D and trimming were worked out from the DNA. The profile shows about 170,000 clones, around four fifths of them singletons.

The V and J genes are TRBV6-5 and TRBJ1-1; unclear D gene. Source material: PBMCs or T cells enriched from blood (not recorded which). The sequence came from a woman in her forties or fifties in a cohort exposed to, infected with or recovered from COVID-19 (not recorded which). The CDR3 coding sequence is TGTGCCAGCAGTCCTAGAATGGGCACTGAAGCTTTCTTT. Translation: CASSPRMGTEAFF.